This T cell receptor (beta chain) was sequenced for a study of T cell responses to AZD1222 COVID-19 vaccine. The CDR3 length is 12 residues. V lost 7 bases to trimming and J lost 7 bases; unmatched junction nucleotides: 6. Libraries were prepared by immunoSEQ multiplex PCR; TCRdb keeps only in-frame clonotypes and omits some of them. The data show around 120,000 clones, with more than 75% seen just once and around 4% held by the top ten. The source is an adult who received the AZD1222 COVID-19 vaccine. Sequencing used peripheral blood, obtained 28 days after the second AZD1222 dose. The chain is built from TRBV12-3 or TRBV12-4 and TRBJ1-2, with 7 bases that match TRBD1. The CDR3 region has the DNA TGTGCCAGCACCCTAGGGGGCCGTGGCTACACCTTC. It specifies CASTLGGRGYTF.